The 5 T cell receptor beta chains given below trace back to one sample, sequenced in a study of cytomegalovirus exposure and HLA in healthy donors. In the PCR, 60 Vbeta and 13 Jbeta primers were used. Profiled with immunoSEQ multiplex PCR; TCRdb holds only in-frame clones, not every one. The sample includes some 65,000 clones, approximately 60% seen only once; the top ten take 2.8%. Sequenced material: PBMCs. These receptors originate from a man under 40 in good health and CMV-seronegative.

The chain recombines TRBV7-6 with TRBJ2-3; no firm D call. The CDR3 covers 15 residues. Germline V gene data show CDR1 as SGHVS and CDR2 as FNYEAQ. V was shortened by 6 bases and J by 2 bases, with 15 bases between the two germline ends. This CDR3 is CASRRLSSHTDTQYF. Written as DNA, the CDR3 is TGTGCCAGCAGGCGACTTAGCTCTCACACAGATACGCAGTATTTT.

The chain uses TRBV6-5 and TRBJ2-7; D is uncertain. Trimming removed 2 bases from V and 6 bases from J, with 11 bases in between. CDR1 and CDR2 from the germline V gene are MNHEY and SVGAGI. The CDR3 runs to 13 residues. CDR3 sequence reads: CASSYTGSIEQYF. CDR3 coding DNA: TGTGCCAGCAGTTACACCGGGTCTATCGAGCAGTACTTC.

This chain uses TRBV5-8 with TRBJ1-1, with D perhaps matching TRBD1 (5 bases). Trimming left V 0 bases short and J 0 bases short, with 18 bases between. The germline gives CDR1 SGHTS, CDR2 YDEGEE. The CDR3 sequence is 18 residues long. The CDR3 DNA follows: TGTGCCAGCAGCTTGGATTACGGGACGGAGGGGTTGAACACTGAAGCTTTCTTT. Its translation is CASSLDYGTEGLNTEAFF.

The chain joins TRBV6-5 to TRBJ1-1; 8 bases are shared with TRBD1. The CDR3 consists of 12 residues. CDR1 and CDR2 (germline): MNHEY, SVGAGI. J lost 9 bases, V lost 6 bases, and 6 bases had no gene match. Here the CDR3 DNA reads TGTGCCAGCAGACTTGACAGGGGTCAAGCTTTCTTT. Its protein is CASRLDRGQAFF.

The chain has TRBV7-8 and TRBJ1-1; D remains ambiguous. CDR1 is SGHVS and CDR2 is FQNEAQ in the germline V gene. V dropped 2 bases and J dropped 5 bases, with 15 bases sitting between them. CDR3 size: 15 residues. The CDR3: CASSLPVGPGTEAFF. CDR3 bases: TGTGCCAGCAGCTTACCGGTCGGCCCGGGGACTGAAGCTTTCTTT.